This TCR beta chain derives from a study of blood T cell repertoires in COVID-19. Profiled with immunoSEQ multiplex PCR; TCRdb holds only in-frame clones, not every one. The sample has roughly 340,000 clones, over 75% seen once. With 5 bases removed from V and 3 bases from J, the gap between germline ends came to 10 bases. CDR3 length: 13 residues. Germline CDR1 is SNHLY and CDR2 is FYNNEI. The sequence came from a man younger than 35 who had recovered from COVID-19. Sample: PBMCs or T cells enriched from blood (not recorded which). The V and J genes are TRBV2 and TRBJ1-1; D is undetermined. The CDR3 is CASSSRGYTEAFF. CDR3 nucleotide sequence: TGTGCCAGCAGTAGCCGGGGTTACACTGAAGCTTTCTTT.